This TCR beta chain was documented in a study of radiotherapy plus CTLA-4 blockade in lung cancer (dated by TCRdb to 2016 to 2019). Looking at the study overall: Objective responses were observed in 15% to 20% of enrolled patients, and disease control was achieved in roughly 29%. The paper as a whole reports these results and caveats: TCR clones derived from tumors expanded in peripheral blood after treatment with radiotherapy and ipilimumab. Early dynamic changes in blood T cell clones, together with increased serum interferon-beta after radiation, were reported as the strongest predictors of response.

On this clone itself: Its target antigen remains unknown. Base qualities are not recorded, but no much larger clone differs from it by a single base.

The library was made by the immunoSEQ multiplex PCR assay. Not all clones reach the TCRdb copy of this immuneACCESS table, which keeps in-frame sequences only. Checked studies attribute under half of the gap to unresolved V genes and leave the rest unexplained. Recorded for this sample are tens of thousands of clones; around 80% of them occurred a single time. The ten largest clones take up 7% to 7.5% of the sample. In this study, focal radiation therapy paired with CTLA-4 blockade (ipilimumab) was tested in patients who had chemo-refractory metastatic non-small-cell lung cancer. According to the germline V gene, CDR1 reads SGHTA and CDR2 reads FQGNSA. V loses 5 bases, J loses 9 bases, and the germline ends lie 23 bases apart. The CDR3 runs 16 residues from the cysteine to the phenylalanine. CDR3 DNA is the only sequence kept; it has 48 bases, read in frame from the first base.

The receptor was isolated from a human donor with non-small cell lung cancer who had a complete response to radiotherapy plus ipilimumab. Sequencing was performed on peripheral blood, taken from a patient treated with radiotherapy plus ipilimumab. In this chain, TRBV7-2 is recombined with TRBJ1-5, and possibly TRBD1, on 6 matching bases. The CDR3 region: CASSQGTGREMRPQHF. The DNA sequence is TGTGCCAGCAGCCAGGGAACAGGGAGGGAAATGCGGCCCCAGCATTTT.